A single TCR beta chain is shown here with its context. The data belong to a study of beta chain features in type 1 diabetes. Expressed TCRB transcripts were sequenced, since all the RNA that had been isolated was reverse transcribed. Assay used: immunoSEQ multiplex PCR; TCRdb lists only in-frame clones, some missing. The table includes 620,000 or so clones, roughly a sixth detected once. The length of the CDR3 is 15 residues. Trimming shortened V by 0 bases and J by 2 bases, and 10 bases separated the two germline ends. Germline values: CDR1 SGDLS, CDR2 YYNGEE. The sequence derives from a young man in good health. Sequencing used naive CD4+ T cells from blood. V gene TRBV9 combines with J gene TRBJ2-3; D is perhaps TRBD2 (7 bases). DNA of the CDR3: TGTGCCAGCAGCGTAGGTCGGGGGGCCACAGATACGCAGTATTTT. Residues: CASSVGRGATDTQYF.